Below, one T cell receptor beta chain is given with its context. What it binds is not known. The data derive from a study of monozygotic twins with inflammatory bowel disease. In germline, CDR1 is DFQATT, CDR2 SNEGSKA (reference sequence). The CDR3 runs to 15 residues. Study-wide points: Differences in immunosuppressive treatment may have been a source of added variability in patient repertoires.

The authors used approximately 3.5 ug of total RNA per TCR library. TCRdb reprocessed the 5' RACE reads; each CDR3 protein has one entry and no DNA is given. There are fewer than 400,000 distinct CDR3 sequences in the sample, with approximately 5.4% held by the top ten. Total RNA was isolated from whole blood without T cell sorting. The sample consisted of blood. The rearrangement uses TRBV20-1 and TRBJ2-2. This receptor was obtained from a human donor with ulcerative colitis or Crohn's disease, or a healthy co-twin of an affected twin (not recorded which). The CDR3 sequence: CSAIPNGKNTGELFF.